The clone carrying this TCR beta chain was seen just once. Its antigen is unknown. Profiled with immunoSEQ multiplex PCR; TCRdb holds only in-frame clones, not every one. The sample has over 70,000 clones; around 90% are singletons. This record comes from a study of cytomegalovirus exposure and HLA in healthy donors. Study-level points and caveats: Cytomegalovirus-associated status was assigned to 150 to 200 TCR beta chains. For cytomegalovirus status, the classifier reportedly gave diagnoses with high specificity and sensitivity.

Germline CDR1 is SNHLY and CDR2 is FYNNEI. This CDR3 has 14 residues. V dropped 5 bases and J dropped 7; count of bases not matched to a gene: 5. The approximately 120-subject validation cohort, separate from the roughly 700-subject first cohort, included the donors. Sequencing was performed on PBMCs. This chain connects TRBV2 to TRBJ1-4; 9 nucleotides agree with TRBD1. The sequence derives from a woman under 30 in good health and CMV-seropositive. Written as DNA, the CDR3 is TGTGCCAGCAGTCCACAGGGGGCGAGTGAAAAACTGTTTTTT. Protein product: CASSPQGASEKLFF.